A single sample gave rise to the 5 T cell receptor beta chains below, sequenced in a study of T cells expressing NK-cell markers (TCRdb year 2020). Library construction relied on 5' RACE. TCRdb lists the instrument as Illumina HiSeq 2000. The reads were reprocessed in TCRdb, with one entry per CDR3 protein sequence and no accompanying DNA. In this sample's table one finds some 140,000 distinct CDR3 sequences. The top ten constitute 30% to 45% of the sample. Input material: blood T cells: a sorted CD56 or NKG2C T cell subset, CD4+ or CD8+ T cells, or bulk PBMC T cells (not recorded which). The receptors were sampled from a woman between 45 and 60 years old in good health. Donor details come from another sample of the same person, matched by shared clones.

The rearrangement uses TRBV20-1 and TRBJ2-1; TCRdb picks TRBD1, but there is no DNA to check that call. The length of the CDR3 is 14 residues. Germline assignment: CDR1 DFQATT and CDR2 SNEGSKA (reference sequence). CDR3 residues: CSARSRDTYNEQFF.

This chain uses TRBV10-3 with TRBJ2-3. Germline V CDR1 and CDR2: ENHRY, SYGVKD. This CDR3 contains 14 residues. The CDR3 here is CAISEPTSTDTQYF.

The CDR3 sequence: CASSLLLAGGPAETQYF. The chain employs TRBV7-6 and TRBJ2-5; lacking DNA, the TRBD2 call made by TCRdb goes unchecked. This CDR3 comprises 17 residues. Per germline, CDR1 SGHVS and CDR2 FNYEAQ.

The J gene is TRBJ2-1, the V gene TRBV7-2; there is no DNA to check the TCRdb D call of TRBD2. The CDR3 spans 13 residues. The germline CDR1 and CDR2 sequences are SGHTA and FQGNSA. The chain's CDR3 is CATGTRAYNEQFF.

CDR3 amino acids: CASSLERGGSPNEQFF. The V gene is TRBV13, the J gene TRBJ2-1; the TCRdb D gene call, TRBD2, has no DNA to confirm it. CDR1 and CDR2 from the germline V gene are PRHDT and FYEKMQ (reference sequence). The CDR3 is 16 residues long.